This entry concerns a single T cell receptor (beta chain). In TCRdb, the 5' RACE reads were re-called with MiXCR into one record per CDR3 protein. The repertoire consists of some 80,000 distinct CDR3 sequences, with around 10% occurring once and the leading ten covering 15% to 18%. The data were obtained in a study of early T cells in non-severe SARS-CoV-2 infection. Germline CDR1 MGHRA, CDR2 YSYEKL. The germline V and J ends were trimmed by 5 bases and 2 bases, with 9 bases remaining between them. CDR3 length: 13 amino acids. The input for sequencing was whole blood, taken at baseline. The rearrangement uses TRBV4-1 and TRBJ1-1; D not resolved. This receptor was taken from an adult who was a healthcare worker with PCR-confirmed SARS-CoV-2 infection or an uninfected control (not recorded which). The donor label of this sample is uncertain. The CDR3 nucleotides are TGCGCCAGCAGCGTAGGAAGAAACACTGAAGCTTTCTTT. Translation gives CASSVGRNTEAFF.